This TCR beta chain derives from a study of T cells in Graves' hyperthyroidism and ophthalmopathy. Trimming took off 1 base at V and 0 bases at J, with 12 bases between the two ends. Germline lookup yields CDR1 GTSNPN and CDR2 SVGIG (reference sequence). CDR3 length: 15 residues. Together with thyroid ultrasound, orbital computed tomography, serum thyroxine and TRAb, clinical symptoms were used for diagnoses. In its sample, this clonotype was seen many times. Amplified regions were TCR beta CDR3 sequences from RNA transcripts. In the first-round RT-PCR of the TCR CDR3, the HTBI primer set was used. TCRdb independently ran MiXCR on the multiplex PCR reads; one entry per CDR3 protein. This sample carries approximately 410,000 distinct CDR3 sequences, about 15% of them seen once, and the ten largest clones take less than 15%.

The sequencing input was blood. The V gene is TRBV30, the J gene TRBJ1-1; D gene unclear. The receptor was isolated from a man aged 18 to 30 with Graves' ophthalmopathy. CDR3 in DNA: TGTGCCTGGAGTGACGAGTACGGACTGAACACTGAAGCTTTCTTT. This sequence encodes CAWSDEYGLNTEAFF.